This T cell receptor (beta chain) was recorded in a study of metastatic and nonmetastatic thyroid tumors. Study-level information: The authors compared repertoires across blood and tumor or nodule tissue from malignant and benign thyroid patients.

No treatment of any kind had been given to any patient before thyroid surgery. In the original analysis: The study's classifier, a distant-metastasis tool for papillary thyroid cancer, was built using CDR3 differences across clinicopathological groups. TCRdb re-called the PCR reads through MiXCR. TCRdb, rather than the study authors, made the V and J calls. Of tens of thousands of clones detected, around 16% appear once; the ten largest clones hold 15% to 19%. Study findings and constraints: Malignant thyroid tumors reportedly had TCR beta diversity that was significantly higher than in benign nodules, in blood and tumor.

In regard to this clone: What it binds is unknown.

Germline CDR1 LGHNA, CDR2 YSLEER. V shed 1 base, J shed 1 base, and the junction held 5 bases outside the gene matches. CDR3 length equals 17 residues. The sequencing input was blood. V is TRBV4-3 and J is TRBJ2-3; 10 nucleotides agree with TRBD2. The TCR comes from a male donor with papillary thyroid cancer or a benign thyroid nodule (not recorded which). Some clones in this sample may be carry-over from other donors' samples. The CDR3 loop is CASSQVTGTSGTDTQYF. CDR3 bases: TGCGCCAGCAGCCAAGTAACCGGGACTAGCGGCACAGATACGCAGTATTTT.